This passage covers 32 T cell receptor beta chains from one sample sequenced in a study of blood T cell repertoires in COVID-19. Method: immunoSEQ multiplex PCR; TCRdb's copy keeps in-frame clones and lacks some. The sample has a few hundred thousand clones, approximately 85% seen once; the top ten hold roughly 2.2%. The specimen was peripheral blood. The receptors here all came from a woman between 65 and 79 years old with COVID-19, enrolled during active disease.

V is TRBV13 and J is TRBJ2-1; 7 nucleotides match TRBD2. Germline CDR1 PRHDT, CDR2 FYEKMQ (reference sequence). V shed 5 bases, J shed 6 bases, and the junction held 10 bases outside the gene matches. The CDR3 is 15 residues long. The CDR3 sequence: CASSPGLDRINEQFF. Written as DNA, the CDR3 is TGTGCCAGCAGCCCCGGACTAGATAGGATCAATGAGCAGTTCTTC.

This clone was found once. This chain connects TRBV19 to TRBJ2-1; 10 bases map to TRBD1. The V gene's germline CDR1 is LNHDA and CDR2 SQIVND (reference sequence). Germline trimming cut 2 bases from V and 8 bases from J; bases unmatched to any gene: 9. The CDR3 totals 16 residues. The CDR3 loop is CASSISQTGGGDEQFF. In DNA, the CDR3 is TGTGCCAGTAGTATATCCCAGACAGGGGGCGGCGATGAGCAGTTCTTC.

The V and J genes are TRBV19 and TRBJ2-1; no clear D. V was clipped by 3 bases and J by 7 bases, with 7 bases between them. The CDR3 length is 12 residues. CDR1 is LNHDA and CDR2 is SQIVND in the germline V gene (reference sequence). The CDR3 region has the DNA TGTGCCAGTAGTATTTCCGTGAATGAGCAGTTCTTC. It codes for CASSISVNEQFF.

This chain uses TRBV14 with TRBJ2-1, with 7 bases aligning to TRBD2. The germline CDR1 and CDR2 sequences are SGHDN and FVKESK. This CDR3 contains 16 residues. The V and J ends lost 1 base and 2 bases, in that order; junction bases with no gene match: 5. The CDR3 sequence is CASSQVETSPYNEQFF. As DNA, the CDR3 is TGTGCCAGCAGCCAAGTTGAGACTAGCCCCTACAATGAGCAGTTCTTC.

The V gene is TRBV3-1 (or the pseudogene TRBV3-2), the J gene TRBJ1-2; D not certain. Per the germline V gene, CDR1 is LGHDT and CDR2 is YNNKEL (reference sequence). CDR3 length: 14 amino acids. V lost 1 base to trimming and J lost 8 bases, with 14 bases between them. The CDR3 sequence: CASSQVRGSGGYTF. For the CDR3, the DNA is TGTGCCAGCAGCCAAGTCCGAGGTTCGGGGGGCTACACCTTC.

This CDR3 reads CASSLDTTGQFEQFF. The CDR3 DNA reads TGTGCCAGCAGCTTGGATACCACGGGACAGTTTGAGCAGTTCTTC. The J gene is TRBJ2-1, the V gene TRBV5-6, with 7 bases fitting TRBD1. CDR3 length equals 15 residues. Germline assignment: CDR1 SGHDT and CDR2 YYEEEE. After removal of 0 bases from V and 9 bases from J, the junction contained 9 bases not matched to a gene.

This chain connects TRBV7-9 to TRBJ1-4; TRBD1 matches 9 bases. The CDR3 is 16 residues long. The V gene end was trimmed by 5 bases and the J gene end by 8 bases; junction bases not matched to a gene: 12. Per the germline V gene, CDR1 is SEHNR and CDR2 is FQNEAQ (reference sequence). DNA for the CDR3: TGTGCCAGCAGCACCAGAGGGGGACAGGGTGGCGAAAAACTGTTTTTT. Translation gives CASSTRGGQGGEKLFF.

The chain employs TRBV4-1 and TRBJ1-1; 7 bases fit TRBD1. J gave up 1 base and V 1 base, and 6 bases lay outside the gene matches. The length of the CDR3 is 16 residues. The germline CDR1 and CDR2 sequences are MGHRA and YSYEKL. CDR3 in amino acids: CASSQGPDRANTEAFF. In DNA, the CDR3 is TGCGCCAGCAGCCAAGGACCAGACAGGGCGAACACTGAAGCTTTCTTT.

This clone was seen once. The CDR3 DNA reads TGTGCCAGCTCACCTCGGACTAGCGGGAAGAAGGACGAGCAGTACTTC. Its translation is CASSPRTSGKKDEQYF. The genes are TRBV18 and TRBJ2-7; TRBD2 matches at 12 bases. CDR1 and CDR2 from the germline V gene are KGHSH and LQKENI. The CDR3 has 16 amino acids. J lost 5 bases, V lost 3 bases, and 8 bases had no gene match. The full variable domain, completed using reference TRBV18 and TRBJ2-7, is NAGVMQNPRHLVRRRGQEARLRCSPMKGHSHVYWYRQLPEEGLKFMVYLQKENIIDESGMPKERFSAEFPKEGPSILRIQQVVRGDSAAYFCASSPRTSGKKDEQYFGPGTRLTVT.

The V and J genes are TRBV20-1 and TRBJ2-1; 9 bases line up with TRBD2. The germline CDR1 and CDR2 sequences are DFQATT and SNEGSKA (reference sequence). CDR3 size: 15 residues. Trimming cost V 6 bases and J 7 bases; bases outside gene matches: 13. The CDR3 region has the DNA TGCAGTGCCAGTAGCGGGAGTGGCCCTCCGAATGAGCAGTTCTTC. Its protein is CSASSGSGPPNEQFF.

V and J are TRBV19 and TRBJ2-1; no firm D call. The CDR3 is 14 amino acids. The V gene's germline CDR1 is LNHDA and CDR2 SQIVND (reference sequence). The V end was cut by 1 base, the J end by 5 bases, with 9 bases between. The CDR3 reads CASSIVLGNNEQFF. Written as DNA, the CDR3 is TGTGCCAGTAGTATAGTCCTAGGCAACAATGAGCAGTTCTTC.

V is TRBV5-1 and J is TRBJ2-2; tentative D call: TRBD2 (6 bases). The germline V gene has CDR1 SGHRS and CDR2 YFSETQ. The CDR3 sequence is 16 residues long. Trimming removed 2 bases at V and 0 bases at J, with 11 bases between. For the CDR3, the DNA is TGCGCCAGCAGCTTTGGGGGGTTGACGAACACCGGGGAGCTGTTTTTT. Amino acid sequence: CASSFGGLTNTGELFF. Full variable domain (missing parts from reference TRBV5-1 and TRBJ2-2): KAGVTQTPRYLIKTRGQQVTLSCSPISGHRSVSWYQQTPGQGLQFLFEYFSETQRNKGNFPGRFSGRQFSNSRSEMNVSTLELGDSALYLCASSFGGLTNTGELFFGEGSRLTVL.

The chain couples TRBV7-6 to TRBJ1-1, with D hard to call. The V end lost 5 bases, the J end lost 1 base, and 17 bases lay between the germline ends. The germline CDR1 and CDR2 sequences are SGHVS and FNYEAQ. This CDR3 is built from 16 residues. The CDR3 sequence is CASSKSGSAQNTEAFF. CDR3 coding DNA: TGTGCCAGCAGCAAATCAGGCTCTGCCCAGAACACTGAAGCTTTCTTT.

The chain is built from TRBV4-3 and TRBJ1-6; D perhaps matches TRBD1 (6 bases). The CDR3 covers 15 residues. V dropped 3 bases and J dropped 7 bases, with 13 bases sitting between them. Germline-derived CDR1 and CDR2 are LGHNA and YSLEER. Written as DNA, the CDR3 is TGCGCCAGCAGCCAGATTACAGGGTCCAATTCACCCCTCCACTTT. This gives the protein CASSQITGSNSPLHF.

The V call is TRBV13, the J call TRBJ2-3; D gene unclear. V lost 4 bases and J lost 0, with 14 bases in between. The CDR3 runs to 16 residues. Germline V gene sequence: CDR1 PRHDT, CDR2 FYEKMQ (reference sequence). Here the CDR3 DNA reads TGTGCCAGCAGCTCATTAGCTGGAGCCAGCACAGATACGCAGTATTTT. This gives the protein CASSSLAGASTDTQYF.

V and J are TRBV24-1 and TRBJ2-3, with D possibly being TRBD2 (5 bases). The CDR3 loop spans 17 amino acids. V was trimmed by 0 bases and J by 2 bases, leaving 14 bases between them. The V gene's germline CDR1 is KGHDR and CDR2 SFDVKD. The CDR3 protein is CATSDLPSGLPTDTQYF. The CDR3 DNA is TGTGCCACCAGTGATTTGCCTTCCGGACTCCCCACAGATACGCAGTATTTT.

The V gene is TRBV6-6, the J gene TRBJ1-5; 9 nucleotides align to TRBD1. V dropped 5 bases and J dropped 5; count of bases not matched to a gene: 16. This CDR3 region has 18 residues. Germline V gene sequence: CDR1 MNHNY, CDR2 SVGAGI (reference sequence). The CDR3 DNA reads as TGTGCCAGCAGTCAGCGACAGGGGGGGACCTCGTGGGATCAGCCCCAGCATTTT. Residues: CASSQRQGGTSWDQPQHF.

The chain uses TRBV19 and TRBJ2-7; TRBD2 matches at 13 bases. The CDR3 length is 15 residues. The V and J ends lost 6 bases and 4 bases, in that order; junction bases with no gene match: 6. CDR1 LNHDA and CDR2 SQIVND come from the germline V gene (reference sequence). The CDR3 loop reads CASRAGTSGVYEQYF. The CDR3 DNA reads as TGTGCCAGTAGGGCCGGGACTAGCGGGGTATACGAGCAGTACTTC.

V is TRBV6-1 and J is TRBJ1-2; 7 bases align to TRBD1. The germline gives CDR1 MNHNS, CDR2 SASEGT. The CDR3 consists of 17 residues. V lost 3 bases, J lost 5 bases, and 15 bases stayed unmatched. CDR3 sequence: CASSDGGGFRVRYGYTF. The CDR3 nucleotides are TGTGCCAGCAGTGATGGAGGGGGCTTTCGGGTACGGTATGGCTACACCTTC.

J is TRBJ2-7 and V is TRBV13; 7 bases align to TRBD2. Germline V gene data show CDR1 as PRHDT and CDR2 as FYEKMQ (reference sequence). This CDR3 contains 15 residues. V dropped 3 bases and J dropped 3; count of bases not matched to a gene: 8. The DNA for the CDR3 is TGTGCCAGCAGCTTGGGAGGGAGGGCCATCTACGAGCAGTACTTC. Encoded protein: CASSLGGRAIYEQYF.

This chain joins TRBV7-9 and TRBJ2-7, with 9 bases identical to TRBD1. This CDR3 has 14 residues. Germline V gene lookup returns CDR1 SEHNR and CDR2 FQNEAQ (reference sequence). V lost 8 bases and J lost 3; bases outside the gene matches: 8. Here the CDR3 reads CASLTGGTGYEQYF. As DNA, the CDR3 is TGTGCCAGCCTGACAGGGGGGACAGGCTACGAGCAGTACTTC.

The CDR3 sequence is CASSLAGRGNTGELFF. In DNA, the CDR3 is TGTGCCAGCAGCTTAGCTGGGCGGGGGAACACCGGGGAGCTGTTTTTT. V and J are TRBV7-2 and TRBJ2-2, with D tentatively TRBD2 (6 bases). The CDR3 is 16 residues long. Germline V gene sequence: CDR1 SGHTA, CDR2 FQGNSA. The V end was cut by 0 bases, the J end by 1 base, with 9 bases between.

This chain connects TRBV5-4 to TRBJ1-2; D is unresolved. The germline CDR1 and CDR2 sequences are SGHNT and YYREEE (reference sequence). The CDR3 is made up of 15 amino acids. V was shortened by 3 bases and J by 4 bases, with 16 bases between the two germline ends. CDR3 in DNA: TGTGCCAGCAGCTCTACCCCCAGATCTAGCTATGGCTACACCTTC. Residues: CASSSTPRSSYGYTF.

The chain joins TRBV11-2 to TRBJ1-5; a weak D match, TRBD1 (6 bases). Germline-derived CDR1 and CDR2 are SGHAT and FQNNGV. The CDR3 runs to 15 residues. V lost 5 bases to trimming and J lost 6 bases, with 17 bases between them. CDR3 amino acids: CASSPTGGAGQPQHF. CDR3 in DNA: TGTGCCAGCAGCCCTACGGGGGGGGCTGGTCAGCCCCAGCATTTT.

This rearrangement joins TRBV6-2 or TRBV6-3 to TRBJ2-1, with 13 positions matching TRBD2. CDR1 and CDR2 from the germline V gene are MNHEY and SVGEGT. The CDR3 length is 15 residues. The V and J ends lost 6 bases and 8 bases, in that order; junction bases with no gene match: 7. In DNA form, the CDR3 reads TGTGCCAGCAGCACTAGCGGGAGGGCTCAGCATGAGCAGTTCTTC. This translates into CASSTSGRAQHEQFF.

V usage is TRBV18 and J usage is TRBJ1-1, with D possibly TRBD1 on 6 matching bases. CDR3 length: 16 residues. Germline loops: CDR1 KGHSH, CDR2 LQKENI. The V gene lost 1 base and the J gene lost 6 bases, with 18 bases spanning the gap. This CDR3 reads CASSPLNTGAGAEAFF. CDR3 coding DNA: TGTGCCAGCTCACCACTGAATACCGGGGCAGGGGCTGAAGCTTTCTTT.

This rearrangement joins TRBV3-1 (or the pseudogene TRBV3-2) to TRBJ1-4, with D uncertain. The CDR3 has 12 residues. CDR1 and CDR2 from the germline V gene are LGHDT and YNNKEL (reference sequence). V lost 4 bases, J lost 8 bases, and 8 bases lay in between. The CDR3 spells CASSLLREKLFF. The DNA for the CDR3 is TGTGCCAGCAGCCTCTTGAGAGAAAAACTGTTTTTT.

The chain uses TRBV6-5 and TRBJ1-2; D unresolved. Per the germline V gene, CDR1 is MNHEY and CDR2 is SVGAGI. Deletions cut 2 bases from V and 6 bases from J, with 16 bases between. This CDR3 has 15 residues. CDR3 in amino acids: CASSYARGRMDGYTF. CDR3 in DNA: TGTGCCAGCAGTTACGCTCGTGGCAGGATGGATGGCTACACCTTC.

The chain employs TRBV9 and TRBJ2-1; D perhaps matches TRBD2 (5 bases). CDR1 is SGDLS, CDR2 YYNGEE, per germline. The V gene lost 1 base and the J gene lost 0 bases, with 8 bases spanning the gap. This CDR3 has 15 residues. As DNA, the CDR3 is TGTGCCAGCAGCGTACTAGCTAACTCCTACAATGAGCAGTTCTTC. Protein product: CASSVLANSYNEQFF.

DNA of the CDR3: TGTGCCAGTAGGTTTACGGGACAGCCGCAGAACACTGAAGCTTTCTTT. The encoded protein is CASRFTGQPQNTEAFF. The chain uses TRBV19 and TRBJ1-1; 7 positions match TRBD1. Germline V gene data show CDR1 as LNHDA and CDR2 as SQIVND (reference sequence). V lost 6 bases to trimming and J lost 1 base; unmatched junction nucleotides: 11. This CDR3 spans 16 amino acids.

This chain links TRBV18 with TRBJ2-1; perhaps TRBD2 as D (6 bases). The CDR3 runs to 16 residues. V dropped 3 bases and J dropped 0 bases, with 12 bases sitting between them. Germline V lookup: CDR1 KGHSH, CDR2 LQKENI. CDR3 nucleotide sequence: TGTGCCAGCTCACCGGAGGACGGGAGCTCCTACAATGAGCAGTTCTTC. It translates to CASSPEDGSSYNEQFF. Full variable domain (rest looked up from reference TRBV18 and TRBJ2-1): NAGVMQNPRHLVRRRGQEARLRCSPMKGHSHVYWYRQLPEEGLKFMVYLQKENIIDESGMPKERFSAEFPKEGPSILRIQQVVRGDSAAYFCASSPEDGSSYNEQFFGPGTRLTVL.

The chain links TRBV12-5 to TRBJ2-1; 8 nucleotides match TRBD2. CDR3 length: 14 amino acids. Trimming cost V 3 bases and J 9 bases; bases outside gene matches: 7. Looked up from germline, CDR1 is LGHNT and CDR2 is FRNRAP. This CDR3 is CASGFSTSESEQFF. The CDR3 DNA is TGTGCTAGTGGTTTCTCGACTAGCGAGAGTGAGCAGTTCTTC. Looking up the rest from reference TRBV12-5 and TRBJ2-1 gives the full variable domain: DARVTQTPRHKVTEMGQEVTMRCQPILGHNTVFWYRQTMMQGLELLAYFRNRAPLDDSGMPKDRFSAEMPDATLATLKIQPSEPRDSAVYFCASGFSTSESEQFFGPGTRLTVL.